Shown below are 28 T cell receptor beta chains from a single sample sequenced in a study of cytomegalovirus exposure and HLA in healthy donors. Primers included in the PCR were 60 Vbeta and 13 Jbeta primers. Assay: immunoSEQ multiplex PCR; the TCRdb copy retains only in-frame clones and omits some. The table records 150,000 or so clones, around 68% of them present only once. The specimen was PBMCs. The receptors were sampled from a man aged 25-45 years in good health and CMV-seronegative.

Written as DNA, the CDR3 is TGTGCCAGCAGTTACTCGATCGGGGATGGCTACACCTTC. It codes for CASSYSIGDGYTF. The chain recombines TRBV6-6 with TRBJ1-2, with D hard to call. V lost 0 bases to trimming and J lost 6 bases, with 8 bases between them. Germline values: CDR1 MNHNY, CDR2 SVGAGI (reference sequence). The CDR3 has 13 amino acids.

The chain has TRBV29-1 and TRBJ1-6; 7 bases match TRBD1. The germline gives CDR1 SQVTM, CDR2 ANQGSEA. The CDR3 length is 13 residues. V dropped 6 bases and J dropped 5; count of bases not matched to a gene: 4. The CDR3 coding sequence is TGCAGCGTGAGGACAGGTGATAATTCACCCCTCCACTTT. Translated: CSVRTGDNSPLHF.

This clone was observed a few times. This chain links TRBV30 with TRBJ1-6; 8 bases fit TRBD1. There are 13 residues in the CDR3. The V gene's germline CDR1 is GTSNPN and CDR2 SVGIG (reference sequence). Unmatched junction bases numbered 0, after V lost 3 bases and J lost 5 bases. The CDR3 DNA sequence: TGTGCCTGGAGGGGACAGGATAATTCACCCCTCCACTTT. It yields the protein CAWRGQDNSPLHF. The entire variable domain, with the rest obtained from reference TRBV30 and TRBJ1-6, is as follows: SQTIHQWPATLVQPVGSPLSLECTVEGTSNPNLYWYRQAAGRGLQLLFYSVGIGQISSEVPQNLSASRPQDRQFILSSKKLLLSDSGFYLCAWRGQDNSPLHFGNGTRLTVT.

Details on this clone: Other nucleotide sequences in the sample specify the same CDR3. V usage is TRBV5-1 and J usage is TRBJ2-2; possibly TRBD1 for D (5 bases). The CDR3 is 14 residues long. Trimming pared 2 bases from V and 1 base from J, leaving 6 bases between. CDR1 is SGHRS, CDR2 YFSETQ, per germline. The CDR3 is CASSLGQNTGELFF. As DNA, the CDR3 is TGCGCCAGCAGCTTAGGACAGAACACCGGGGAGCTGTTTTTT.

The chain uses TRBV16 and TRBJ2-7; unclear D gene. The germline V gene has CDR1 KGHSY and CDR2 FQNENV. The CDR3 loop spans 15 amino acids. V was cut by 0 bases and J by 0 bases, with 9 bases left in between. The CDR3 protein is CASSQSAGSSYEQYF. DNA of the CDR3: TGTGCCAGCAGCCAATCAGCAGGAAGCTCCTACGAGCAGTACTTC.

The chain uses TRBV18 and TRBJ2-7; possible D gene TRBD1, 5 bases. Germline V gene sequence: CDR1 KGHSH, CDR2 LQKENI. The CDR3 runs to 14 residues. V lost 1 base and J lost 2, with 9 bases in between. For the CDR3, the DNA is TGTGCCAGCTCACCACGAGACAGAACCTACGAGCAGTACTTC. Protein: CASSPRDRTYEQYF.

The chain recombines TRBV4-3 with TRBJ1-1; tentatively, D is TRBD1 (5 bases). V gave up 4 bases and J gave up 4 bases, with 10 bases separating them. This CDR3 spans 13 amino acids. The germline gives CDR1 LGHNA, CDR2 YSLEER. The CDR3 bases are TGCGCCAGCAGCCTTAGTAGGGGCACTGAAGCTTTCTTT. It encodes CASSLSRGTEAFF.

Concerning this clone: A junction boundary mismatches the germline segment, possibly from a read error. V is TRBV7-9 and J is TRBJ2-5; the D gene is possibly TRBD1 (6 bases). Germline-derived CDR1 and CDR2 are SEHNR and FQNEAQ (reference sequence). CDR3 size: 12 residues. The chain's CDR3 is CSSGDIEETQYF. The CDR3 DNA follows: TGTTCCAGTGGGGACATAGAAGAGACCCAGTACTTC.

The chain joins TRBV9 to TRBJ2-1, with 10 bases fitting TRBD2. Germline loops: CDR1 SGDLS, CDR2 YYNGEE. V was clipped by 4 bases and J by 3 bases; unmatched bases: 7. CDR3 length equals 16 residues. The CDR3 DNA sequence: TGTGCCAGCAGCCCTACTCTAGCGGGGGACTACAATGAGCAGTTCTTC. Translating gives CASSPTLAGDYNEQFF.

This clone was counted only a few times. The chain uses TRBV18 and TRBJ1-5; tentatively, D is TRBD1 (6 bases). Trimming cost V 3 bases and J 2 bases, with 11 bases left between them. The CDR3 extends over 15 amino acids. Germline V lookup: CDR1 KGHSH, CDR2 LQKENI. The CDR3 nucleotides read TGTGCCAGCTCACCGAACAGGGATGGCAATCAGCCCCAGCATTTT. Encoded protein: CASSPNRDGNQPQHF.

This chain joins TRBV5-1 and TRBJ1-4, with D possibly matching TRBD1 (5 bases). Trimming removed 2 bases from V and 4 bases from J, with 9 bases in between. CDR1 and CDR2 from the germline V gene are SGHRS and YFSETQ. The CDR3 is 14 residues long. The CDR3 loop reads CASSFGGVNEKLFF. The CDR3 region has the DNA TGCGCCAGCAGCTTCGGGGGGGTTAATGAAAAACTGTTTTTT.

This clone occurred a few times. The genes are TRBV11-2 and TRBJ1-6; D is unclear. The CDR3 is 14 amino acids. The V end lost 0 bases, the J end lost 7 bases, and 7 bases lay between the germline ends. Per germline, CDR1 SGHAT and CDR2 FQNNGV. The CDR3 region has the DNA TGTGCCAGCAGCTTAGACAGCGGGAATTCACCCCTCCACTTT. Amino acid sequence: CASSLDSGNSPLHF.

V is TRBV28 and J is TRBJ2-3, with TRBD2 matching 11 bases. The germline CDR1 and CDR2 sequences are MDHEN and SYDVKM. The V segment lost 2 bases and the J segment 3 bases; nucleotides outside the gene matches: 4. The CDR3 consists of 16 residues. CDR3 nucleotides: TGTGCCAGCAGTTTAGTACTAGCGGGGGTAACAGATACGCAGTATTTT. Its protein product is CASSLVLAGVTDTQYF.

The chain links TRBV2 to TRBJ1-1; D is possibly TRBD1 (5 bases). The V gene lost 5 bases and the J gene lost 6 bases, with 10 bases spanning the gap. CDR1 is SNHLY and CDR2 is FYNNEI in the germline V gene. This CDR3 has 12 amino acids. CDR3 DNA: TGTGCCAGCAGTACTCAGGGTCCTGAAGCTTTCTTT. Translation: CASSTQGPEAFF. The variable domain in full, completed from reference TRBV2 and TRBJ1-1, reads EPEVTQTPSHQVTQMGQEVILRCVPISNHLYFYWYRQILGQKVEFLVSFYNNEISEKSEIFDDQFSVERPDGSNFTLKIRSTKLEDSAMYFCASSTQGPEAFFGQGTRLTVV.

V and J are TRBV29-1 and TRBJ1-5, with a weak D call TRBD1 (5 bases). Trimming left V 2 bases short and J 7 bases short, with 9 bases between. Per germline, CDR1 SQVTM and CDR2 ANQGSEA. There are 12 residues in the CDR3. CDR3 nucleotides: TGCAGCGTTGAACAGGGTGGACAGCCCCAGCATTTT. Residues: CSVEQGGQPQHF. The variable domain in full, with the rest retrieved from reference TRBV29-1 and TRBJ1-5, is SAVISQKPSRDICQRGTSLTIQCQVDSQVTMMFWYRQQPGQSLTLIATANQGSEATYESGFVIDKFPISRPNLTFSTLTVSNMSPEDSSIYLCSVEQGGQPQHFGDGTRLSIL.

The chain carries TRBV4-2 and TRBJ1-2; 11 positions match TRBD1. Trimming at V came to 4 bases and at J to 6 bases, leaving 7 bases not matched to a gene. CDR3 size: 15 residues. From germline, CDR1 is LGHNA and CDR2 YNFKEQ. CDR3 amino acids: CASSREDRGLHGYTF. CDR3 coding DNA: TGTGCCAGCAGCCGAGAGGACAGGGGGCTACATGGCTACACCTTC.

This clone was seen more than once but under ten times. The rearrangement links TRBV27 to TRBJ2-3; 15 positions agree with TRBD2. Germline loops: CDR1 MNHEY, CDR2 SMNVEV (reference sequence). V lost 0 bases and J lost 0; bases outside the gene matches: 1. This CDR3 region has 18 residues. The CDR3 coding sequence is TGTGCCAGCAGTTTATCCGGACTAGCGGGGGGGAGCACAGATACGCAGTATTTT. It codes for CASSLSGLAGGSTDTQYF.

The chain uses TRBV19 and TRBJ2-7; D possibly corresponds to TRBD1 (6 bases). Germline CDR1 LNHDA, CDR2 SQIVND (reference sequence). V lost 5 bases and J lost 0, with 11 bases in between. The CDR3 covers 14 residues. The CDR3 sequence: CASSARDTSYEQYF. CDR3 bases: TGTGCCAGTAGTGCCCGGGACACCTCCTACGAGCAGTACTTC.

The V gene is TRBV19, the J gene TRBJ2-5, with D perhaps TRBD2 (6 bases). V shed 2 bases and J shed 5 bases, with 12 bases lying between them. The CDR3 has 14 residues. Germline V gene data show CDR1 as LNHDA and CDR2 as SQIVND (reference sequence). CDR3 loop: CASSITQGGETQYF. DNA for the CDR3: TGTGCCAGTAGTATAACTCAGGGAGGCGAGACCCAGTACTTC.

The chain is built from TRBV7-9 and TRBJ1-1; D is ambiguous. The CDR3 consists of 13 residues. V dropped 10 bases and J dropped 4 bases, with 16 bases sitting between them. The germline V gene encodes CDR1 SEHNR and CDR2 FQNEAQ (reference sequence). CDR3 region: CAKQREEGTEAFF. As DNA, the CDR3 is TGTGCCAAACAAAGGGAAGAGGGCACTGAAGCTTTCTTT.

This clone was detected once. V and J are TRBV18 and TRBJ1-2, with 8 bases lining up with TRBD1. This CDR3 contains 16 residues. V trimming: 3 bases; J trimming: 4 bases; junction bases outside the gene matches: 10. Looked up from germline, CDR1 is KGHSH and CDR2 is LQKENI. The CDR3 loop is CASSPRGGQGLYGYTF. Here the CDR3 DNA reads TGTGCCAGCTCACCCAGGGGAGGACAGGGTCTCTATGGCTACACCTTC.

The V call is TRBV6-5, the J call TRBJ2-7, with TRBD1 as a possible D gene (5 bases). The CDR3 totals 13 residues. The ends were cut back, 7 bases at V and 6 bases at J, with 16 bases in the middle. Germline assignment: CDR1 MNHEY and CDR2 SVGAGI. The CDR3 spells CASTNGARSEQYF. The DNA of the CDR3 is TGTGCCAGCACCAATGGGGCGCGGAGCGAGCAGTACTTC.

Regarding this clone: One end of the junction does not line up with germline, which may come from a read error. The gene calls are TRBV28 and TRBJ1-2; D not certain. The CDR3 extends over 13 amino acids. Germline V CDR1 and CDR2: MDHEN, SYDVKM. CDR3 coding DNA: TGTGCCAGCACACTACGGGGTATTAGTGGCTACCCCTTC. Its translation is CASTLRGISGYPF.

The chain is built from TRBV6-1 and TRBJ1-4; D ambiguous. V lost 5 bases, J lost 0 bases, and 10 bases lay in between. This CDR3 is 15 amino acids long. CDR1 MNHNS and CDR2 SASEGT come from the germline V gene. CDR3 loop: CASSPTTTTNEKLFF. The CDR3 DNA follows: TGTGCCAGCAGTCCTACGACTACAACTAATGAAAAACTGTTTTTT.

The chain recombines TRBV7-6 with TRBJ2-7, with 10 bases identical to TRBD1. Germline values: CDR1 SGHVS, CDR2 FNYEAQ. V shed 4 bases, J shed 7 bases, and the junction held 7 bases outside the gene matches. The CDR3 is 14 residues long. CDR3 sequence: CASSWDRGFEEQYF. The DNA for the CDR3 is TGTGCCAGCAGCTGGGACAGGGGATTTGAAGAGCAGTACTTC.

The gene calls are TRBV7-9 and TRBJ2-1, with 9 bases identical to TRBD2. Unmatched junction bases numbered 10, after V lost 4 bases and J lost 6 bases. Germline-derived CDR1 and CDR2 are SEHNR and FQNEAQ (reference sequence). The CDR3 length is 16 residues. This CDR3 is CASSWASGTTCNEQFF. CDR3 sequence (DNA): TGTGCCAGCAGCTGGGCTAGCGGGACAACCTGCAATGAGCAGTTCTTC.

The chain is built from TRBV4-1 and TRBJ2-7; unclear D gene. Trimming took 5 bases from V and 0 from J, leaving 11 bases between them. The germline gives CDR1 MGHRA, CDR2 YSYEKL. The length of the CDR3 is 14 residues. The CDR3: CASSTRVSSYEQYF. CDR3 DNA sequence: TGCGCCAGCAGCACCCGGGTAAGCTCCTACGAGCAGTACTTC.

The chain has TRBV5-1 and TRBJ2-3, with 7 positions matching TRBD2. The CDR3 is 16 residues long. With V trimmed by 1 base and J by 1 base, 6 bases remained unmatched. The germline gives CDR1 SGHRS, CDR2 YFSETQ. The CDR3 nucleotides read TGCGCCAGCAGCTTGAGGCCCAGCGGGGGCACAGATACGCAGTATTTT. Translation: CASSLRPSGGTDTQYF.